What follows are 12 T cell receptor beta chains derived from one specimen sequenced in a study of blood T cell repertoires in COVID-19. TCRdb keeps only in-frame clones here, not all; method: immunoSEQ multiplex PCR. Of approximately 330,000 clones listed, nearly 90% are singletons. The sequenced sample was peripheral blood. These receptors came from a woman aged 40 to 50 with COVID-19, enrolled during active disease.

This chain connects TRBV19 to TRBJ2-2, with unresolved D. CDR3 length: 14 amino acids. Germline V gene sequence: CDR1 LNHDA, CDR2 SQIVND (reference sequence). Trimming cost V 5 bases and J 0 bases, with 7 bases left between them. The CDR3 spells CASSPLANTGELFF. The CDR3, as DNA: TGTGCCAGTAGTCCTCTTGCGAACACCGGGGAGCTGTTTTTT.

The genes are TRBV10-3 and TRBJ2-6, with D perhaps matching TRBD1 (6 bases). Germline CDR1 is ENHRY and CDR2 is SYGVKD. Trimming removed 2 bases at V and 2 bases at J, with 10 bases between. There are 16 residues in the CDR3. For the CDR3, the DNA is TGTGCCATCAGTGAGGGGTCAGGGGCTGGGGCCAACGTCCTGACTTTC. Encoded protein: CAISEGSGAGANVLTF.

The chain uses TRBV25-1 and TRBJ2-7; 10 nucleotides match TRBD1. The V gene's germline CDR1 is MGHDK and CDR2 SYGVNS. The J segment lost 5 bases and the V segment lost 7 bases, leaving 5 bases of the junction unmatched. The CDR3 is 13 residues long. This chain's CDR3 is CASNPGQGNEQYF. The CDR3 DNA is TGTGCCAGCAACCCGGGACAGGGGAACGAGCAGTACTTC.

The CDR3 reads CASSQDNTGRGYTF. The CDR3 DNA follows: TGCGCCAGCAGCCAAGATAACACGGGAAGAGGCTACACCTTC. This chain connects TRBV4-3 to TRBJ1-2, with no clear D. Germline V lookup: CDR1 LGHNA, CDR2 YSLEER. Between the trimmed V and J ends, which lost 0 bases and 8 bases, there was a span of 13 bases. This CDR3 is 14 amino acids long.

The chain recombines TRBV19 with TRBJ2-7, with 14 bases matching TRBD2. There are 17 residues in the CDR3. Looked up from germline, CDR1 is LNHDA and CDR2 is SQIVND (reference sequence). V trimming: 5 bases; J trimming: 4 bases; junction bases outside the gene matches: 10. In nucleotides, the CDR3 is TGTGCCAGTAGTGCTCCGGGACTAGCGGGAGTGTCGTACGAGCAGTACTTC. As protein: CASSAPGLAGVSYEQYF.

The gene calls are TRBV27 and TRBJ2-5; maybe TRBD2 (6 bases). The CDR3 extends over 16 amino acids. The germline V and J ends were trimmed by 3 bases and 6 bases, with 20 bases remaining between them. Germline V gives CDR1 MNHEY, CDR2 SMNVEV (reference sequence). The CDR3, as DNA: TGTGCCAGCAGTTTTATGAGGGCGGGGTATGGGAAGACCCAGTACTTC. Translated: CASSFMRAGYGKTQYF.

V is TRBV28 and J is TRBJ2-2; 7 bases fit TRBD1. The length of the CDR3 is 17 residues. J was trimmed by 3 bases and V by 4 bases; bases with no gene match: 11. Per germline, CDR1 MDHEN and CDR2 SYDVKM. The CDR3 DNA is TGTGCCAGCAGTTACCCATCAGACAGGGTCGACACCGGGGAGCTGTTTTTT. Translation gives CASSYPSDRVDTGELFF.

The rearrangement uses TRBV15 and TRBJ1-2; tentative D call: TRBD1 (5 bases). Trimming removed 0 bases at V and 1 base at J, with 15 bases between. CDR3 size: 17 residues. Germline CDR1 reads LNHNV; CDR2 reads YYDKDF (reference sequence). The CDR3 spells CATSRDFEGASNYGYTF. The CDR3 DNA reads TGTGCCACCAGCAGAGATTTCGAAGGGGCGAGTAACTATGGCTACACCTTC.

The V gene is TRBV4-3, the J gene TRBJ2-3, with TRBD2 matching 8 bases. Per germline, CDR1 LGHNA and CDR2 YSLEER. The CDR3 spans 16 residues. The V and J ends lost 0 bases and 4 bases, in that order; junction bases with no gene match: 6. The DNA of the CDR3 is TGCGCCAGCAGCCAAGAGGGGCGGGGGGCTGCAGATACGCAGTATTTT. It specifies CASSQEGRGAADTQYF.

DNA for the CDR3: TGTGCCAGCAGCTTAGGAGGACAGGGTTGGTACGAGCAGTACTTC. Encoded protein: CASSLGGQGWYEQYF. The chain carries TRBV7-6 and TRBJ2-7; TRBD1 agrees at 8 bases. Germline loops: CDR1 SGHVS, CDR2 FNYEAQ. Unmatched junction bases numbered 6, after V lost 1 base and J lost 4 bases. The CDR3 covers 15 residues.

This clone was counted a single time. The chain carries TRBV24-1 and TRBJ1-2, with D maybe TRBD1 (5 bases). The CDR3 is 13 residues long. The V end was cut by 2 bases, the J end by 4 bases, with 7 bases between. From germline, CDR1 is KGHDR and CDR2 SFDVKD. The CDR3 loop is CATSDWGSYGYTF. CDR3 DNA sequence: TGTGCCACCAGTGATTGGGGCTCCTATGGCTACACCTTC.

The chain uses TRBV24-1 and TRBJ2-1; 10 bases map to TRBD1. The germline V gene encodes CDR1 KGHDR and CDR2 SFDVKD. V shed 3 bases, J shed 4 bases, and the junction held 5 bases outside the gene matches. The CDR3 is 16 amino acids. The CDR3 DNA reads TGTGCCACCAGTGATGCCGGGACAGGGGTATACAATGAGCAGTTCTTC. It codes for CATSDAGTGVYNEQFF.